This T cell receptor beta chain was documented in a study of T cells in Graves' hyperthyroidism and ophthalmopathy. TCR beta CDR3 regions were amplified from RNA transcripts. An initial round of RT-PCR targeting the TCR CDR3 relied on the HTBI primer set. TCRdb re-called the multiplex PCR reads through MiXCR, storing one row per CDR3 protein. In the table there are about 250,000 distinct CDR3 sequences, about 20% of which are singletons. Germline V gene sequence: CDR1 MDHEN, CDR2 SYDVKM. The CDR3 extends over 16 amino acids. Losses at the gene ends were 5 bases for V and 1 base for J; bases not matched to a gene: 7. This clonotype has a count of ten or more.

The chain is built from TRBV28 and TRBJ2-4, with 8 bases that match TRBD2. This TCR came from a man between 25 and 39 years old with Graves' ophthalmopathy. Sequenced sample: blood. Here the CDR3 DNA reads TGTGCCAGCAGTGAAGCGGGAGTGTTGGCCAAAAACATTCAGTACTTC. Translating it yields CASSEAGVLAKNIQYF.